The 8 T cell receptor beta chains listed next were all sequenced from one sample in a study of blood T cell repertoires in COVID-19. The data were produced by immunoSEQ multiplex PCR, yet TCRdb's version contains in-frame clones alone and is incomplete. The data show approximately 200,000 clones, 85% seen once. Sequencing input: PBMCs or T cells enriched from blood (not recorded which). Receptor source: a man aged 35 to 55 who had recovered from COVID-19.

The chain links TRBV27 to TRBJ2-2; D perhaps matches TRBD1 (5 bases). The CDR3 covers 13 residues. The germline gives CDR1 MNHEY, CDR2 SMNVEV (reference sequence). Between the trimmed V and J ends, which lost 3 bases and 6 bases, there was a span of 8 bases. The CDR3 coding sequence is TGTGCCAGCAGTTTTAGGGGCTCCGGGGAGCTGTTTTTT. Translated: CASSFRGSGELFF.

This clone was seen more than once but under ten times. This chain joins TRBV18 and TRBJ1-1, with D unresolved. Germline CDR1 and CDR2: KGHSH and LQKENI. CDR3 size: 11 residues. V lost 2 bases to trimming and J lost 7 bases, with 5 bases between them. CDR3 region: CASSPGGEAFF. CDR3 sequence (DNA): TGTGCCAGCTCACCAGGAGGTGAAGCTTTCTTT.

The chain carries TRBV5-6 and TRBJ2-7; TRBD1 might be the D (6 bases). This CDR3 contains 13 residues. Germline assignment: CDR1 SGHDT and CDR2 YYEEEE. The V end lost 2 bases, the J end lost 5 bases, and 11 bases lay between the germline ends. The CDR3 DNA is TGTGCCAGCAGCTTCTCAGGGGACCACGAGCAGTACTTC. This sequence encodes CASSFSGDHEQYF.

The rearrangement uses TRBV19 and TRBJ2-7; 10 bases match TRBD2. Germline CDR1 is LNHDA and CDR2 is SQIVND (reference sequence). Trimming cost V 4 bases and J 1 base; bases outside gene matches: 13. The length of the CDR3 is 18 residues. The CDR3 loop is CASSNLPGLAGVSYEQYF. DNA of the CDR3: TGTGCCAGTAGTAATCTTCCGGGCCTAGCGGGGGTATCCTACGAGCAGTACTTC.

This clone came up once. The CDR3 nucleotides are TGTGCCAGCAGCTTGTCTGTTAGCGGGAGGGAGACCCAGTACTTC. It yields the protein CASSLSVSGRETQYF. V usage is TRBV5-4 and J usage is TRBJ2-5; 10 bases agree with TRBD2. V was pared by 1 base and J by 5 bases, with 5 bases of the junction left unmatched. Looked up from germline, CDR1 is SGHNT and CDR2 is YYREEE (reference sequence). The CDR3 consists of 15 residues. Drawing the rest from reference TRBV5-4 and TRBJ2-5, the complete variable domain is ETGVTQSPTHLIKTRGQQVTLRCSSQSGHNTVSWYQQALGQGPQFIFQYYREEENGRGNFPPRFSGLQFPNYSSELNVNALELDDSALYLCASSLSVSGRETQYFGPGTRLLVL.

J is TRBJ1-1 and V is TRBV2; D is possibly TRBD1 (5 bases). This CDR3 is 13 amino acids long. The V end was cut by 7 bases, the J end by 1 base, with 10 bases between. Germline loops: CDR1 SNHLY, CDR2 FYNNEI. The CDR3 DNA reads TGTGCCAGCAACTGGACACCGAACACTGAAGCTTTCTTT. It yields the protein CASNWTPNTEAFF.

Only a few counts were recorded for this clone. The sample carries other DNA sequences with the same CDR3. The rearrangement links TRBV2 to TRBJ1-5; maybe TRBD1 (6 bases). V dropped 0 bases and J dropped 3 bases, with 9 bases sitting between them. Germline V gene sequence: CDR1 SNHLY, CDR2 FYNNEI. The CDR3 length is 15 residues. CDR3 bases: TGTGCCAGCAGTGAAGCGAGACAGGACAATCAGCCCCAGCATTTT. This sequence encodes CASSEARQDNQPQHF.

The rearrangement uses TRBV12-3 or TRBV12-4 and TRBJ1-2; D is possibly TRBD1 (5 bases). Between the trimmed V and J ends, which lost 4 bases and 2 bases, there was a span of 8 bases. This CDR3 contains 13 residues. CDR3 sequence (DNA): TGTGCCAGCAGTTCCGGGGGGAACTATGGCTACACCTTC. This gives the protein CASSSGGNYGYTF.